Below, 29 T cell receptor beta chains from the same sample are listed, as sequenced in a study of cytomegalovirus exposure and HLA in healthy donors. Vbeta (60) and Jbeta (13) primers were used in the PCR. TCRdb's copy holds only in-frame clones and misses some; the assay was immunoSEQ multiplex PCR. The top ten clones hold 6.7% of a sample with around 130,000 clones, 75% to 90% of them seen once. The specimen was PBMCs. The source is a woman under 40 in good health and CMV-seropositive.

V usage is TRBV28 and J usage is TRBJ1-6; tentative D call: TRBD1 (6 bases). The V gene lost 10 bases and the J gene lost 7 bases, with 14 bases spanning the gap. This CDR3 comprises 13 residues. Germline loops: CDR1 MDHEN, CDR2 SYDVKM. Written as DNA, the CDR3 is TGTGCCACCTACAGGGACCTGAATTCACCCCTCCACTTT. Amino acid sequence: CATYRDLNSPLHF.

V gene TRBV5-1 combines with J gene TRBJ1-3, with TRBD1 identical over 7 bases. The CDR3 is 14 residues long. Trimming took 4 bases from V and 2 from J; bases not matched to a gene: 3. Germline assignment: CDR1 SGHRS and CDR2 YFSETQ. The CDR3 spells CASSPDRAGNTIYF. In nucleotides, the CDR3 is TGCGCCAGCAGCCCCGACAGGGCTGGAAACACCATATATTTT. The whole variable domain, remainder taken from reference TRBV5-1 and TRBJ1-3, is KAGVTQTPRYLIKTRGQQVTLSCSPISGHRSVSWYQQTPGQGLQFLFEYFSETQRNKGNFPGRFSGRQFSNSRSEMNVSTLELGDSALYLCASSPDRAGNTIYFGEGSWLTVV.

This clone was observed a few times. This sequence joins TRBV28 and TRBJ1-2, with TRBD1 identical over 9 bases. Germline V gene lookup returns CDR1 MDHEN and CDR2 SYDVKM. The CDR3 totals 15 residues. Trimming took 2 bases from V and 6 from J; bases not matched to a gene: 7. The CDR3 DNA sequence: TGTGCCAGCAGTTTAGCCCCGACAGGGGGTCATGGCTACACCTTC. Encoded protein: CASSLAPTGGHGYTF.

The chain couples TRBV6-5 to TRBJ2-5; D remains unclear. The germline V gene encodes CDR1 MNHEY and CDR2 SVGAGI. The length of the CDR3 is 13 residues. V was shortened by 2 bases and J by 1 base, with 5 bases between the two germline ends. CDR3 bases: TGTGCCAGCAGTTACCGCGCCCAAGAGACCCAGTACTTC. This gives the protein CASSYRAQETQYF.

V usage is TRBV28 and J usage is TRBJ1-6, with unresolved D. The CDR3 extends over 14 amino acids. V lost 7 bases and J 0 bases, leaving 7 bases between the germline ends. CDR1 and CDR2 (germline): MDHEN, SYDVKM. The DNA for the CDR3 is TGTGCCAGCACCCCCAGCTCCTATAATTCACCCCTCCACTTT. This gives the protein CASTPSSYNSPLHF.

This clone was recorded a few times. The chain has TRBV10-3 and TRBJ1-1; 7 positions match TRBD1. V was pared by 6 bases and J by 0 bases, with 7 bases of the junction left unmatched. This CDR3 contains 15 residues. Germline CDR1 reads ENHRY; CDR2 reads SYGVKD. DNA of the CDR3: TGTGCCATCAGCCTTGGGGGACAGATGAACACTGAAGCTTTCTTT. Its translation: CAISLGGQMNTEAFF.

The chain combines TRBV6-1 with TRBJ2-5, with 7 bases lining up with TRBD1. This CDR3 is 15 amino acids long. With 6 bases clipped from V and 2 bases from J, the junction kept 9 bases outside the gene matches. Germline CDR1 MNHNS, CDR2 SASEGT. The CDR3 nucleotides read TGTGCCAGCAGCACCCTGAGGACAGGTCAAGAGACCCAGTACTTC. This gives the protein CASSTLRTGQETQYF.

This chain links TRBV19 with TRBJ2-3; D not resolved. This CDR3 contains 14 residues. CDR1 LNHDA and CDR2 SQIVND come from the germline V gene (reference sequence). The ends were cut back, 7 bases at V and 0 bases at J, with 11 bases in the middle. As DNA, the CDR3 is TGTGCCAGTAAGACTGATTTTAGCACAGATACGCAGTATTTT. It encodes CASKTDFSTDTQYF.

This clone appeared a few times. The genes are TRBV5-1 and TRBJ1-2; TRBD1 aligns across 7 bases. CDR1 is SGHRS and CDR2 is YFSETQ in the germline V gene. The CDR3 runs 15 residues. Trimming at V came to 0 bases and at J to 4 bases, leaving 6 bases not matched to a gene. The CDR3 loop reads CASSLAQGDSYGYTF. CDR3 coding DNA: TGCGCCAGCAGCTTGGCCCAGGGGGACAGCTATGGCTACACCTTC.

The rearrangement joins TRBV19 to TRBJ2-3; possible D gene TRBD1, 5 bases. The CDR3 has 13 residues. CDR1 is LNHDA and CDR2 is SQIVND in the germline V gene (reference sequence). V lost 5 bases and J 1 base, leaving 7 bases between the germline ends. CDR3 sequence: CASSLQGTDTQYF. CDR3 coding DNA: TGTGCCAGTAGTCTACAGGGCACAGATACGCAGTATTTT.

The rearrangement uses TRBV30 and TRBJ2-1; TRBD2 agrees at 15 bases. In germline, CDR1 is GTSNPN, CDR2 SVGIG (reference sequence). J was trimmed by 4 bases and V by 1 base; bases with no gene match: 2. This CDR3 contains 16 residues. In DNA form, the CDR3 reads TGTGCCTGGAGTGGGGGGACTAGCGGGGGGTACAATGAGCAGTTCTTC. Its protein is CAWSGGTSGGYNEQFF.

Regarding this clone: The junction differs from germline at one of its ends, possibly a read error. The J gene is TRBJ1-2, the V gene TRBV10-3; tentative D call: TRBD1 (6 bases). The CDR3 is 12 residues long. The germline CDR1 and CDR2 sequences are ENHRY and SYGVKD. The CDR3 DNA follows: TGTGCCATCAGTGAGGCATCAGGGGTGCAGGCCTTC. This gives the protein CAISEASGVQAF.

This sequence joins TRBV28 and TRBJ2-7; D possibly corresponds to TRBD2 (5 bases). This CDR3 region has 13 residues. Trimming pared 4 bases from V and 5 bases from J, leaving 12 bases between. The germline V gene encodes CDR1 MDHEN and CDR2 SYDVKM. CDR3 DNA: TGTGCCAGCAGTTCGCGAGGGTCGGACGAGCAGTACTTC. It yields the protein CASSSRGSDEQYF.

This clone was detected only once. The rearrangement links TRBV27 to TRBJ1-5; possibly TRBD1 for D (5 bases). CDR1 is MNHEY, CDR2 SMNVEV, per germline (reference sequence). With 6 bases removed from V and 0 bases from J, the gap between germline ends came to 12 bases. This CDR3 is built from 15 residues. CDR3 sequence reads: CASSPDTPSNQPQHF. CDR3 nucleotide sequence: TGTGCCAGCAGCCCGGACACTCCTAGCAATCAGCCCCAGCATTTT.

The chain combines TRBV6-1 with TRBJ2-1; perhaps TRBD1 as D (5 bases). The CDR3 is 14 amino acids. V was shortened by 7 bases and J by 2 bases, with 12 bases between the two germline ends. The V gene's germline CDR1 is MNHNS and CDR2 SASEGT. This CDR3 is CASKQGVAYNEQFF. The DNA for the CDR3 is TGTGCCAGCAAGCAGGGTGTCGCCTACAATGAGCAGTTCTTC.

The rearrangement joins TRBV27 to TRBJ1-3, with 7 bases that match TRBD1. Germline CDR1 reads MNHEY; CDR2 reads SMNVEV (reference sequence). V shed 5 bases and J 9 bases; nucleotides not matched to a gene: 7. The length of the CDR3 is 13 residues. CDR3: CASSINRGATIYF. DNA for the CDR3: TGTGCCAGCAGTATAAACAGGGGAGCCACCATATATTTT.

A few counts support this clone. This chain connects TRBV28 to TRBJ1-3, with D possibly TRBD1 on 5 matching bases. The germline CDR1 and CDR2 sequences are MDHEN and SYDVKM. V lost 8 bases to trimming and J lost 2 bases, with 16 bases between them. CDR3 size: 15 residues. The CDR3 DNA reads as TGTGCCAGCTCCCTCCGGGACTTCACTGGAAACACCATATATTTT. This encodes CASSLRDFTGNTIYF.

With respect to this clone: Other DNA variants within this sample encode the same CDR3. The J gene is TRBJ1-2, the V gene TRBV2; D is undetermined. This CDR3 is built from 10 residues. Trimming removed 3 bases from V and 7 bases from J, with 3 bases in between. The germline gives CDR1 SNHLY, CDR2 FYNNEI. This CDR3 is CASSEAGYTF. CDR3 coding DNA: TGTGCCAGCAGTGAGGCTGGCTACACCTTC.

V and J are TRBV5-1 and TRBJ1-5; 8 bases agree with TRBD1. Germline V gene sequence: CDR1 SGHRS, CDR2 YFSETQ. After removal of 4 bases from V and 6 bases from J, the junction contained 3 bases not matched to a gene. The CDR3 spans 13 residues. In DNA, the CDR3 is TGCGCCAGCAGCCAACAGGGGGGTCAGCCCCAGCATTTT. Translated: CASSQQGGQPQHF. Complete variable domain (other parts from reference TRBV5-1 and TRBJ1-5): KAGVTQTPRYLIKTRGQQVTLSCSPISGHRSVSWYQQTPGQGLQFLFEYFSETQRNKGNFPGRFSGRQFSNSRSEMNVSTLELGDSALYLCASSQQGGQPQHFGDGTRLSIL.

This clone has a single count. CDR3 amino acids: CAIQGSNTEAFF. The CDR3 nucleotides are TGTGCCATCCAGGGGTCGAACACTGAAGCTTTCTTT. The chain combines TRBV10-3 with TRBJ1-1; TRBD1 is a possible D gene (6 bases). The CDR3 has 12 amino acids. Germline-derived CDR1 and CDR2 are ENHRY and SYGVKD. Trimming cost V 8 bases and J 1 base, with 8 bases left between them.

The V call is TRBV6-5, the J call TRBJ2-1; 9 bases map to TRBD2. Trimming cost V 6 bases and J 4 bases; bases outside gene matches: 4. Germline V lookup: CDR1 MNHEY, CDR2 SVGAGI. This CDR3 is 14 amino acids long. Written as DNA, the CDR3 is TGTGCCAGCAGCATAGCGGGGGTGTACAATGAGCAGTTCTTC. Protein sequence: CASSIAGVYNEQFF.

The genes are TRBV6-6 and TRBJ1-4, with 7 bases lining up with TRBD1. V gave up 4 bases and J gave up 1 base; unmatched junction bases: 6. The CDR3 is 16 residues long. Germline V lookup: CDR1 MNHNY, CDR2 SVGAGI (reference sequence). The CDR3 region is CASSSTNRGTNEKLFF. As DNA, the CDR3 is TGTGCCAGCAGTTCAACAAACAGGGGAACTAATGAAAAACTGTTTTTT.

This chain uses TRBV19 with TRBJ2-5; 12 bases align to TRBD2. Gene TRBJ2-7 matches the end of the DNA better, so the J call may be wrong. Germline V gene sequence: CDR1 LNHDA, CDR2 SQIVND (reference sequence). The CDR3 spans 12 residues. CDR3 in amino acids: CASGTSGYEQYF. The CDR3 DNA follows: TGTGCCAGTGGGACTAGCGGGTACGAGCAGTACTTC.

J is TRBJ1-2 and V is TRBV18; no clear D gene. There are 13 residues in the CDR3. Germline-derived CDR1 and CDR2 are KGHSH and LQKENI. Deletions cut 1 base from V and 10 bases from J, with 13 bases between. CDR3 nucleotide sequence: TGTGCCAGCTCACCACTGGGTGGATGGGCCTACACCTTC. This codes for CASSPLGGWAYTF.

Comments on this clone: This specimen includes other DNA sequences encoding the same CDR3. The genes are TRBV4-1 and TRBJ2-3, with unresolved D. With 1 base removed from V and 0 bases from J, the gap between germline ends came to 5 bases. The germline V gene has CDR1 MGHRA and CDR2 YSYEKL. The CDR3 loop spans 14 amino acids. The CDR3 loop is CASSQVLSTDTQYF. CDR3 coding DNA: TGCGCCAGCAGCCAAGTATTGAGCACAGATACGCAGTATTTT.

As regards this clone: A junction boundary mismatches the germline segment, possibly from a read error. This chain links TRBV7-8 with TRBJ1-2, with D possibly being TRBD1 (6 bases). This CDR3 region has 18 residues. Looked up from germline, CDR1 is SGHVS and CDR2 is FQNEAQ. CDR3 nucleotide sequence: TGTGCCAGCAGCCCGGGAGGGGGGGCAAGGGAAACTAAATATGGCTACACCTTC. It translates to CASSPGGGARETKYGYTF.

This chain joins TRBV2 and TRBJ1-5; 10 bases are a match to TRBD1. J was trimmed by 6 bases and V by 1 base; bases with no gene match: 3. Germline V gene sequence: CDR1 SNHLY, CDR2 FYNNEI. The CDR3 loop spans 15 amino acids. CDR3 residues: CASSEGTGGSQPQHF. CDR3 coding DNA: TGTGCCAGCAGTGAAGGGACAGGGGGAAGTCAGCCCCAGCATTTT.

The chain is built from TRBV29-1 and TRBJ1-4; D possibly corresponds to TRBD1 (6 bases). This CDR3 spans 16 amino acids. CDR1 is SQVTM, CDR2 ANQGSEA, per germline. V was cut by 7 bases and J by 5 bases, with 23 bases left in between. The chain's CDR3 is CSATFRWTARNEKLFF. The CDR3 DNA reads as TGCAGCGCTACCTTCAGGTGGACAGCCCGCAATGAAAAACTGTTTTTT.

The rearrangement links TRBV2 to TRBJ2-7; the D gene is possibly TRBD2 (6 bases). CDR3 length: 11 amino acids. Trimming took 4 bases from V and 7 from J, leaving 8 bases between them. Germline loops: CDR1 SNHLY, CDR2 FYNNEI. The CDR3 region is CASSGGVEQYF. The CDR3 nucleotides read TGTGCCAGCAGTGGGGGGGTTGAGCAGTACTTC.